Presented here are 30 T cell receptor beta chains from one specimen sequenced in a study of glioma-infiltrating T cells. Using RNA template, CDR3s of TCR alpha and beta were amplified with iRepertoire arm-PCR. TCRdb analysed the multiplex PCR reads with MiXCR anew, one entry per CDR3 protein. The sample lists around 130,000 distinct CDR3 sequences, 24% occurring once. Sequences were obtained from glioma tissue, nonneoplastic brain tissue, or PBMCs (not recorded which). These receptors were obtained from a human donor with low-grade glioma or glioblastoma, undergoing nonglioma brain surgery, or in good health (not recorded which).

This rearrangement joins TRBV2 to TRBJ1-4; 9 bases align to TRBD1. The CDR3 is 14 amino acids. Germline assignment: CDR1 SNHLY and CDR2 FYNNEI. The V gene end was trimmed by 6 bases and the J gene end by 7 bases; junction bases not matched to a gene: 6. CDR3 region: CASSRTGAGEKLFF. In DNA form, the CDR3 reads TGTGCCAGCAGCCGGACAGGGGCCGGTGAAAAACTGTTTTTT. Supplemented by reference TRBV2 and TRBJ1-4, the full variable domain reads EPEVTQTPSHQVTQMGQEVILRCVPISNHLYFYWYRQILGQKVEFLVSFYNNEISEKSEIFDDQFSVERPDGSNFTLKIRSTKLEDSAMYFCASSRTGAGEKLFFGSGTQLSVL.

CDR3 residues: CATSDLIAGRGTDTQYF. Written as DNA, the CDR3 is TGTGCCACCAGTGATTTGATCGCAGGCCGGGGCACAGATACGCAGTATTTT. The V gene is TRBV24-1, the J gene TRBJ2-3, with D unclear. The CDR3 extends over 17 amino acids. Germline CDR1 KGHDR, CDR2 SFDVKD. V was pared by 0 bases and J by 1 base, with 13 bases between.

In the case of this clonotype: This sequence may be a read error, since a much larger clone differs from it by one base. The chain employs TRBV27 and TRBJ2-1; tentative D call: TRBD1 (6 bases). The length of the CDR3 is 13 residues. Germline V gene data show CDR1 as MNHEY and CDR2 as SMNVEV (reference sequence). DNA of the CDR3: TGTGCCAACAGTGGCACAGGGAACAATGAGCAGTTCTTC. Translation: CANSGTGNNEQFF.

This clonotype was recorded at least ten times. V is TRBV6-2 or TRBV6-3 and J is TRBJ1-6, with D unresolved. The V gene lost 0 bases and the J gene lost 7 bases, with 4 bases spanning the gap. The CDR3 is 13 amino acids. CDR1 is MNHEY, CDR2 SVGEGT, per germline. The CDR3 coding sequence is TGTGCCAGCAGTTACTCAGAGAATTCACCCCTCCACTTT. It yields the protein CASSYSENSPLHF.

This clonotype was detected ten times or more. The chain employs TRBV5-4 and TRBJ2-5, with D unclear. V lost 2 bases to trimming and J lost 1 base, with 9 bases between them. The CDR3 covers 14 residues. CDR1 is SGHNT, CDR2 YYREEE, per germline (reference sequence). The CDR3 DNA follows: TGTGCCAGCAGCTTTTCGCTCAGCCAAGAGACCCAGTACTTC. This codes for CASSFSLSQETQYF.

The chain has TRBV19 and TRBJ2-5; D tentatively reads TRBD1 or TRBD2 (6 bases each). Trimming removed 3 bases at V and 3 bases at J, with 14 bases between. This CDR3 contains 15 residues. Per the germline V gene, CDR1 is LNHDA and CDR2 is SQIVND (reference sequence). Here the CDR3 DNA reads TGTGCCAGTAGTATGGGGGGCTGGACAGAAGAGACCCAGTACTTC. It is translated as CASSMGGWTEETQYF.

The chain is built from TRBV19 and TRBJ2-3; 7 nucleotides agree with TRBD2. V was clipped by 1 base and J by 12 bases; unmatched bases: 4. Germline V gene lookup returns CDR1 LNHDA and CDR2 SQIVND (reference sequence). The CDR3 has 12 residues. CDR3 bases: TGTGCCAGTAGTATAGGGGAGGGGACCCAGTATTTT. This sequence encodes CASSIGEGTQYF.

As concerns this clonotype: This clone may be a read error of a much larger clone one base away. The chain joins TRBV7-2 to TRBJ2-3, with TRBD2 identical over 7 bases. CDR3 length equals 20 residues. The germline CDR1 and CDR2 sequences are SGHTA and FQGNSA. The CDR3 nucleotides read TGTGCCAGCAGCTTAGTAGGACTAGTGGCCTCAGGGAGGCGCACAGATATGCAGTATTTT. It specifies CASSLVGLVASGRRTDMQYF.

This clonotype was counted at least ten times. The rearrangement joins TRBV20-1 to TRBJ2-3, with TRBD1 matching 8 bases. With 3 bases clipped from V and 7 bases from J, the junction kept 12 bases outside the gene matches. CDR1 and CDR2 from the germline V gene are DFQATT and SNEGSKA (reference sequence). The CDR3 extends over 15 amino acids. The CDR3 loop reads CSASTTNRGRNTQYF. CDR3 DNA: TGCAGTGCTAGCACCACGAACAGGGGGAGGAATACGCAGTATTTT.

This clonotype was counted a few times. This chain joins TRBV11-3 and TRBJ1-2; D unresolved. With 5 bases removed from V and 8 bases from J, the gap between germline ends came to 15 bases. The CDR3 extends over 13 amino acids. Germline lookup yields CDR1 SGHNT and CDR2 YENEEA. The CDR3 DNA reads TGTGCCAGCAGCCCTAGGCCCGCTGAAGGCTACACCTTC. This translates into CASSPRPAEGYTF.

This clonotype was seen at least ten times. This sequence joins TRBV20-1 and TRBJ1-1, with no clear D. Per germline, CDR1 DFQATT and CDR2 SNEGSKA (reference sequence). The V gene lost 3 bases and the J gene lost 5 bases, with 13 bases spanning the gap. This CDR3 contains 13 residues. CDR3 in DNA: TGCAGTGCTAGCATACGGGAGAGGACTGAAGCTTTCTTT. This encodes CSASIRERTEAFF.

This clonotype was found a few times. The rearrangement links TRBV27 to TRBJ2-1, with D tentatively TRBD2 (7 bases). The length of the CDR3 is 19 residues. Per germline, CDR1 MNHEY and CDR2 SMNVEV (reference sequence). Deletions cut 2 bases from V and 6 bases from J, with 26 bases between. The CDR3 spells CASSLKVQAGGGPRNEQFF. CDR3 nucleotide sequence: TGTGCCAGCAGTTTAAAGGTTCAGGCTGGGGGGGGGCCCCGCAATGAGCAGTTCTTC.

The chain recombines TRBV24-1 with TRBJ2-2; 8 positions match TRBD1. Trimming at V came to 2 bases and at J to 4 bases, leaving 8 bases not matched to a gene. Germline V gives CDR1 KGHDR, CDR2 SFDVKD. The CDR3 totals 17 residues. This CDR3 reads CATSDSLDRGSTGELFF. The CDR3 DNA sequence: TGTGCCACCAGTGATTCCCTAGACAGGGGAAGCACCGGGGAGCTGTTTTTT.

This clonotype turned up a few times. V gene TRBV5-1 combines with J gene TRBJ1-6, with D possibly being TRBD1 (6 bases). The germline V gene encodes CDR1 SGHRS and CDR2 YFSETQ. The V end lost 4 bases, the J end lost 7 bases, and 15 bases lay between the germline ends. This CDR3 comprises 15 residues. The DNA for the CDR3 is TGCGCCAGCAGCCGCTCGGACAGCCCCAATTCACCCCTCCACTTT. Translated: CASSRSDSPNSPLHF.

This clonotype turned up a few times. The V call is TRBV6-1, the J call TRBJ1-5, with D possibly matching TRBD1 (5 bases). The CDR3 consists of 14 residues. Deletions cut 2 bases from V and 5 bases from J, with 10 bases between. Germline loops: CDR1 MNHNS, CDR2 SASEGT. DNA for the CDR3: TGTGCCAGCAGTGAAAAGGGGACGGATCAGCCCCAGCATTTT. This translates into CASSEKGTDQPQHF.

This clonotype was counted between two and nine times. This chain joins TRBV2 and TRBJ2-5; no clear D. Trimming shortened V by 7 bases and J by 5 bases, and 8 bases separated the two germline ends. The CDR3 extends over 11 amino acids. CDR1 and CDR2 from the germline V gene are SNHLY and FYNNEI. The CDR3 here is CASMARETQYF. In nucleotides, the CDR3 is TGTGCCAGCATGGCGAGGGAGACCCAGTACTTC.

This clonotype was counted once. DNA of the CDR3: TGCAGCGTTGTGCCGGTGAACACTGAAGCTTTCTTT. Protein: CSVVPVNTEAFF. This chain uses TRBV29-1 with TRBJ1-1; no reliable D call. Trimming left V 4 bases short and J 0 bases short, with 6 bases between. The V gene's germline CDR1 is SQVTM and CDR2 ANQGSEA. This CDR3 spans 12 amino acids. Looking up the rest from reference TRBV29-1 and TRBJ1-1 gives the full variable domain: SAVISQKPSRDICQRGTSLTIQCQVDSQVTMMFWYRQQPGQSLTLIATANQGSEATYESGFVIDKFPISRPNLTFSTLTVSNMSPEDSSIYLCSVVPVNTEAFFGQGTRLTVV.

This clonotype was picked up many times. The chain combines TRBV15 with TRBJ2-1; no clear D gene. The CDR3 has 18 amino acids. The V end was cut by 5 bases, the J end by 4 bases, with 24 bases between. From germline, CDR1 is LNHNV and CDR2 YYDKDF (reference sequence). In DNA, the CDR3 is TGTGCCACCAGCCGATCCCCGATGAACCCGCTAGGATACAATGAGCAGTTCTTC. This codes for CATSRSPMNPLGYNEQFF.

This clonotype has at least ten counts. The V and J genes are TRBV27 and TRBJ1-1; D call uncertain. The V end was cut by 2 bases, the J end by 1 base, with 5 bases between. CDR1 MNHEY and CDR2 SMNVEV come from the germline V gene (reference sequence). This CDR3 contains 13 residues. CDR3 sequence (DNA): TGTGCCAGCAGTTTACAGGCGAACACTGAAGCTTTCTTT. Amino acids: CASSLQANTEAFF.

This clonotype was detected ten times or more. The chain employs TRBV7-3 and TRBJ2-1; D remains ambiguous. The CDR3 is 14 residues long. The V and J ends lost 2 bases and 0 bases respectively, with 5 bases between them. Germline CDR1 SGHTA, CDR2 FQGTGA. The CDR3 region is CASSLLSSYNEQFF. Here the CDR3 DNA reads TGTGCCAGCAGCTTACTGAGCTCCTACAATGAGCAGTTCTTC.

The sample holds a few counts of this clonotype. V and J are TRBV3-1 and TRBJ2-1, with D possibly matching TRBD1 (6 bases). The length of the CDR3 is 16 residues. Germline V lookup: CDR1 LGHDT, CDR2 YNNKEL (reference sequence). With 6 bases removed from V and 4 bases from J, the gap between germline ends came to 19 bases. CDR3: CASRLRQASAYNEQFF. In nucleotides, the CDR3 is TGTGCCAGCAGACTTAGACAGGCGTCGGCTTACAATGAGCAGTTCTTC.

This clonotype was found a few times. The chain recombines TRBV28 with TRBJ2-4; TRBD2 agrees at 7 bases. The germline V gene encodes CDR1 MDHEN and CDR2 SYDVKM. Trimming cost V 1 base and J 13 bases; bases outside gene matches: 7. This CDR3 region has 13 residues. CDR3 sequence: CASSLYFGREQYF. DNA for the CDR3: TGTGCCAGCAGTTTATATTTTGGGAGGGAACAGTACTTC.

There are many counts of this clonotype. The gene calls are TRBV20-1 and TRBJ1-5; 8 nucleotides match TRBD1. Germline CDR1 reads DFQATT; CDR2 reads SNEGSKA (reference sequence). CDR3 size: 13 residues. V lost 2 bases and J lost 10; bases outside the gene matches: 7. CDR3 sequence reads: CSARSGQGTPQHF. The CDR3 nucleotides read TGCAGTGCTAGATCAGGACAGGGAACTCCCCAGCATTTT.

Within the sample, this clonotype is medium-sized. DNA of the CDR3: TGTGCCAGCAGTCCATCGTCCTACGAGCAGTACGTC. Protein: CASSPSSYEQYV. The chain recombines TRBV2 with TRBJ2-7, with no clear D. The CDR3 totals 12 residues. Germline V gene lookup returns CDR1 SNHLY and CDR2 FYNNEI. V lost 5 bases, J lost 1 base, and 6 bases lay in between.

This clonotype was observed at least ten times. The rearrangement links TRBV6-1 to TRBJ1-2; TRBD1 might be the D (5 bases). The CDR3 has 15 amino acids. Per the germline V gene, CDR1 is MNHNS and CDR2 is SASEGT. Trimming pared 7 bases from V and 2 bases from J, leaving 17 bases between. CDR3 DNA: TGTGCCAGCACCTGGACCGGGACGCCGAACTATGGCTACACCTTC. Residues: CASTWTGTPNYGYTF.

Only one count was recorded for this clonotype. The chain carries TRBV18 and TRBJ1-6; TRBD1 might be the D (5 bases). Trimming left V 2 bases short and J 8 bases short, with 10 bases between. The CDR3 runs 14 residues. Germline-derived CDR1 and CDR2 are KGHSH and LQKENI. CDR3 bases: TGTGCCAGCTCACCAAGGGACCAAGATTCACCCCTCCACTTT. This encodes CASSPRDQDSPLHF.

This clonotype turned up a few times. V gene TRBV7-8 combines with J gene TRBJ2-6; D gene uncertain. Germline CDR1 reads SGHVS; CDR2 reads FQNEAQ. This CDR3 is built from 15 residues. Trimming stripped 0 bases from V and 3 bases from J, with 6 bases between. The CDR3 reads CASSLATGGANVLTF. CDR3 nucleotide sequence: TGTGCCAGCAGCTTAGCCACTGGTGGGGCCAACGTCCTGACTTTC. Drawing the rest from reference TRBV7-8 and TRBJ2-6, the complete variable domain is GAGVSQSPRYKVAKRGQDVALRCDPISGHVSLFWYQQALGQGPEFLTYFQNEAQLDKSGLPSDRFFAERPEGSVSTLKIQRTQQEDSAVYLCASSLATGGANVLTFGAGSRLTVL.

V usage is TRBV5-1 and J usage is TRBJ2-1; TRBD2 is a possible D gene (5 bases). This CDR3 is 15 amino acids long. Looked up from germline, CDR1 is SGHRS and CDR2 is YFSETQ. The V end was cut by 2 bases, the J end by 8 bases, with 17 bases between. The DNA for the CDR3 is TGCGCCAGCAGCTTTCTAAATCTAGCCGGGGATGAGCAGTTCTTC. This gives the protein CASSFLNLAGDEQFF.

Concerning this clonotype: A junction boundary mismatches the germline segment, possibly from a read error. This chain uses TRBV12-3 or TRBV12-4 with TRBJ2-1; TRBD1 might be the D (6 bases). This CDR3 spans 15 amino acids. The CDR3 protein is CASNPVGRGLGEQLF. CDR3 nucleotides: TGTGCCAGCAACCCGGTGGGCAGGGGTTTAGGTGAGCAGCTCTTC.

The chain has TRBV11-1 and TRBJ1-1, with D uncertain. Trimming removed 0 bases at V and 7 bases at J, with 3 bases between. Germline V gene data show CDR1 as SGHAT and CDR2 as FQDESV (reference sequence). The CDR3 extends over 11 amino acids. CDR3 sequence reads: CASSLAFEAFF. The DNA for the CDR3 is TGTGCCAGCAGCTTAGCGTTTGAAGCTTTCTTT.